These 14 T cell receptor beta chains were all obtained from the same sample, sequenced in a study of blood T cells in healthy people across ages. Alongside a J-beta primer mix, a sample-barcoded 5' primer served in a second PCR lasting about 6 to 12 cycles. TCRdb analysed the 5' RACE reads with MiXCR anew, one entry per CDR3 protein. Found here are 540,000 or so distinct CDR3 sequences, about 25% of them singletons; the top ten hold 8.7%. These same records also appear under a second study, on T cells of mothers and their children.

Sequences were obtained from blood. The origin of the receptors is a boy aged 5-17 years in good health.

A few counts support this clonotype. Its ends do not fully match the called genes, so a read error is possible. The V gene is TRBV20-1, the J gene TRBJ2-5; 7 bases fit TRBD1. The DNA matches TRBJ2-7 better at its end, which makes the J call doubtful. The CDR3 is 15 amino acids. Germline V gene data show CDR1 as DFQATT and CDR2 as SNEGSKA (reference sequence). CDR3 DNA sequence: TGCGGTGCTAGACCGGGACAGCTCATGACCTACGAGCAGTACTTC. It codes for CGARPGQLMTYEQYF.

This clonotype appeared a few times. The chain combines TRBV6-5 with TRBJ1-2; 7 bases are shared with TRBD1. CDR1 and CDR2 from the germline V gene are MNHEY and SVGAGI. V lost 5 bases, J lost 4 bases, and 7 bases stayed unmatched. This CDR3 is built from 14 residues. The CDR3 DNA reads TGTGCCAGCAGTGCGTCCCGGGACAGCTATGGCTACACCTTC. It yields the protein CASSASRDSYGYTF.

The chain combines TRBV7-9 with TRBJ1-1; D unresolved. From germline, CDR1 is SEHNR and CDR2 FQNEAQ (reference sequence). The CDR3 loop spans 13 amino acids. V was cut by 8 bases and J by 3 bases, with 13 bases left in between. The CDR3 protein is CASPDPPHTEAFF. The CDR3 DNA reads as TGTGCCAGCCCGGACCCACCCCACACTGAAGCTTTCTTT.

In its sample, this clonotype was seen a few times. One end of the junction fails to match germline, which may point to a read error. The chain employs TRBV24-1 and TRBJ2-5; D might be TRBD1 or TRBD2, each matching 5 bases. There are 12 residues in the CDR3. Germline V gives CDR1 KGHDR, CDR2 SFDVKD. The CDR3 spells CASSDEGRTQYF. The CDR3 DNA is TGTGCCTCCAGTGATGAGGGGAGGACCCAGTACTTC.

This clonotype was recorded many times. V is TRBV28 and J is TRBJ2-1, with 14 bases identical to TRBD2. With V trimmed by 5 bases and J by 5 bases, 8 bases remained unmatched. This CDR3 has 17 residues. Germline V CDR1 and CDR2: MDHEN, SYDVKM. The CDR3 sequence: CASSKGLAGAWDNEQFF. DNA of the CDR3: TGTGCCAGCAGTAAGGGACTAGCGGGAGCTTGGGACAATGAGCAGTTCTTC.

The table lists this clonotype with a few counts. The chain combines TRBV20-1 with TRBJ2-1, with TRBD2 matching 15 bases. Germline trimming cut 4 bases from V and 6 bases from J; bases unmatched to any gene: 10. The CDR3 consists of 17 residues. The V gene's germline CDR1 is DFQATT and CDR2 SNEGSKA (reference sequence). For the CDR3, the DNA is TGCAGTGCTATTGGGACTAGCGGGGGGATAACCTCCAATGAGCAGTTCTTC. Encoded protein: CSAIGTSGGITSNEQFF.

V gene TRBV27 combines with J gene TRBJ1-5, with 11 bases identical to TRBD1. Germline CDR1 is MNHEY and CDR2 is SMNVEV (reference sequence). The CDR3 has 14 amino acids. Trimming at V came to 2 bases and at J to 7 bases, leaving 1 base not matched to a gene. The CDR3: CASSLGTGGQPQHF. CDR3 in DNA: TGTGCCAGCAGTTTAGGGACAGGGGGACAGCCCCAGCATTTT.

The chain combines TRBV6-4 with TRBJ2-6, with a tentative D call TRBD2 (5 bases). V lost 0 bases and J 2 bases, leaving 17 bases between the germline ends. The CDR3 has 19 residues. Germline CDR1 MRHNA, CDR2 SNTAGT. In DNA form, the CDR3 reads TGTGCCAGCAGTGACTCGGTGCGGGTCAAAAGCCCTGGGGCCAACGTCCTGACTTTC. Amino acid sequence: CASSDSVRVKSPGANVLTF.

This clonotype showed up just once. This chain joins TRBV5-1 and TRBJ1-4; D gene unclear. The CDR3 length is 15 residues. CDR1 is SGHRS, CDR2 YFSETQ, per germline. V dropped 4 bases and J dropped 8 bases, with 18 bases sitting between them. The CDR3 nucleotides read TGCGCCAGCAGCCTCAATGGGCCAGGTGACGAAAAACTGTTTTTT. Translating it yields CASSLNGPGDEKLFF.

The chain is built from TRBV5-6 and TRBJ2-3; D unresolved. Per the germline V gene, CDR1 is SGHDT and CDR2 is YYEEEE. V dropped 2 bases and J dropped 4 bases, with 8 bases sitting between them. The CDR3 sequence is 13 residues long. The CDR3: CASSFPRADTQYF. Here the CDR3 DNA reads TGTGCCAGCAGCTTCCCTAGAGCAGATACGCAGTATTTT.

This clonotype came up a few times. A much larger clone differs from this one at a single base, so this may be a read error. V usage is TRBV6-5 and J usage is TRBJ2-6; 8 positions match TRBD1. Germline V gives CDR1 MNHEY, CDR2 SVGAGI. The CDR3 runs to 15 residues. Trimming took 6 bases from V and 3 from J; bases not matched to a gene: 4. The CDR3 region is CASSPQGVGANVLTF. Written as DNA, the CDR3 is TGTGCCAGCAGCCCACAGGGGGTTGGGGCCAACGTCCTGACTTTC.

The chain is built from TRBV4-1 and TRBJ2-2; tentatively, D is TRBD2 (6 bases). Per the germline V gene, CDR1 is MGHRA and CDR2 is YSYEKL. The CDR3 spans 15 residues. The V and J ends lost 8 bases and 2 bases respectively, with 15 bases between them. The CDR3 sequence is CASRPTGLNTGELFF. In DNA form, the CDR3 reads TGCGCCAGCCGGCCCACGGGACTCAACACCGGGGAGCTGTTTTTT.

The chain couples TRBV20-1 to TRBJ2-1; the D is unclear. The CDR3 sequence is 14 residues long. Between the trimmed V and J ends, which lost 4 bases and 6 bases, there was a span of 16 bases. CDR1 and CDR2 from the germline V gene are DFQATT and SNEGSKA (reference sequence). The CDR3 DNA reads as TGCAGTGCTACGTCCCCTGAGCAGATCAATGAGCAGTTCTTC. Its translation: CSATSPEQINEQFF.

The chain has TRBV4-3 and TRBJ2-1; perhaps TRBD1 as D (6 bases). The DNA end favors TRBJ2-7, so the J call may be wrong. Per germline, CDR1 LGHNA and CDR2 YSLEER. The CDR3 covers 14 residues. CDR3 protein: CASSQARGGGEQYF. CDR3 coding DNA: TGCGCCAGCAGCCAAGCTCGAGGGGGTGGCGAGCAGTACTTC.